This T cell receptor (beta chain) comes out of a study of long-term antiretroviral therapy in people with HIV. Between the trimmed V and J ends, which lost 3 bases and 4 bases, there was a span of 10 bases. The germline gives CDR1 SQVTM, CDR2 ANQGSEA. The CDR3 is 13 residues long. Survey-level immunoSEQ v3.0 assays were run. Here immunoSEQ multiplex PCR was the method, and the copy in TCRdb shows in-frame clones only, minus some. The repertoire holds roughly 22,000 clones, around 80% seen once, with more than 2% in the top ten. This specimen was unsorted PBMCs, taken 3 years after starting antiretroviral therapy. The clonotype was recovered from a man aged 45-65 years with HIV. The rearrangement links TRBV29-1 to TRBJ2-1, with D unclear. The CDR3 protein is CSVDVARYNEQFF. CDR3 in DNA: TGCAGCGTTGATGTCGCCAGGTACAATGAGCAGTTCTTC.